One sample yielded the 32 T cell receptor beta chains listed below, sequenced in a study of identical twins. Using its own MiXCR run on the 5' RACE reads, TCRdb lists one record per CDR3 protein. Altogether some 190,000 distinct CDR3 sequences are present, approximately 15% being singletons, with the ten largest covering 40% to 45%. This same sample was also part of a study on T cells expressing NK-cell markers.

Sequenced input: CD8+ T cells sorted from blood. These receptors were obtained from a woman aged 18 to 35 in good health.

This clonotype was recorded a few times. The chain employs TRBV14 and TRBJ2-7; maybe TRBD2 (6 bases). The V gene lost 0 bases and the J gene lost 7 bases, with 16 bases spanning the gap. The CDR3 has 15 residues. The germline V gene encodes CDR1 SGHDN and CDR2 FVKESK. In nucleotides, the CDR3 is TGTGCCAGCAGCCAAGACGCGGGACCGCCCTTTGAGCAGTACTTC. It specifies CASSQDAGPPFEQYF.

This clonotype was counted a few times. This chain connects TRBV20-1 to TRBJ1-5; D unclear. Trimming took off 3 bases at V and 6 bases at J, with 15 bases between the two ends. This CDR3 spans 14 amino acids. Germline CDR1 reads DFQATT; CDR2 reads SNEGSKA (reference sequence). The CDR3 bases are TGCAGTGCTAGTGTGCAGGTCGGCGCTCAGCCCCAGCATTTT. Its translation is CSASVQVGAQPQHF.

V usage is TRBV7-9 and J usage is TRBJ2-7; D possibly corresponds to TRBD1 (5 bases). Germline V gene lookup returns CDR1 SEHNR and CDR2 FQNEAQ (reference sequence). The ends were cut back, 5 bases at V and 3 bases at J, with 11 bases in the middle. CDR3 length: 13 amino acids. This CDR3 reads CASSPTENYEQYF. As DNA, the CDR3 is TGTGCCAGCAGCCCGACAGAGAACTACGAGCAGTACTTC. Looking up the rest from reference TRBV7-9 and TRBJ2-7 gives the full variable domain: DTGVSQNPRHKITKRGQNVTFRCDPISEHNRLYWYRQTLGQGPEFLTYFQNEAQLEKSRLLSDRFSAERPKGSFSTLEIQRTEQGDSAMYLCASSPTENYEQYFGPGTRLTVT.

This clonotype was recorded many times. CDR3 DNA: TGTGCCAGCAGCTACACAGATACGCAGTATTTT. Amino acids: CASSYTDTQYF. V usage is TRBV7-2 and J usage is TRBJ2-3; D gene uncertain. V lost 4 bases and J lost 2, with 1 base in between. Germline CDR1 is SGHTA and CDR2 is FQGNSA. The length of the CDR3 is 11 residues.

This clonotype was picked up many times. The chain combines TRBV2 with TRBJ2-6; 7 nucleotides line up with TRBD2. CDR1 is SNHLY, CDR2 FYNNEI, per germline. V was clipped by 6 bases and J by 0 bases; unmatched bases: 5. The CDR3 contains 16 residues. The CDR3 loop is CASRSGVGSGANVLTF. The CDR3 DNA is TGTGCCAGCAGAAGCGGGGTCGGCTCTGGGGCCAACGTCCTGACTTTC.

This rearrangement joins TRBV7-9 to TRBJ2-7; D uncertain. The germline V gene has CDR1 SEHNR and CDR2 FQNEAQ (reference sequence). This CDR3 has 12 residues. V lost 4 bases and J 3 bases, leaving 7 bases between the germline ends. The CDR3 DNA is TGTGCCAGCAGCTACCGGATCTACGAGCAGTACTTC. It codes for CASSYRIYEQYF.

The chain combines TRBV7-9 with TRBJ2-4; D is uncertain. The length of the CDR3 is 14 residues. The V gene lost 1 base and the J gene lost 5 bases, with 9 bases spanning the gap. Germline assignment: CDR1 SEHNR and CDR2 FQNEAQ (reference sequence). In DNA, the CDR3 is TGTGCCAGCAGCTTAGTGGTCACGGAAAACATTCAGTACTTC. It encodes CASSLVVTENIQYF.

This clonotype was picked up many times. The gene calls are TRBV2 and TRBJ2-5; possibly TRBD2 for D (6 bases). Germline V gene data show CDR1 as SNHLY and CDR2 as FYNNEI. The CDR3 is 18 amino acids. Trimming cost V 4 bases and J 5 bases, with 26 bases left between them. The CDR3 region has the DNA TGTGCCAGCAGTGCCCCTCGCTCGACTAGAGGCAGTGGGGAGACCCAGTACTTC. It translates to CASSAPRSTRGSGETQYF. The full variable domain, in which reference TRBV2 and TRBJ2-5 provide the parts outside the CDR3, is EPEVTQTPSHQVTQMGQEVILRCVPISNHLYFYWYRQILGQKVEFLVSFYNNEISEKSEIFDDQFSVERPDGSNFTLKIRSTKLEDSAMYFCASSAPRSTRGSGETQYFGPGTRLLVL.

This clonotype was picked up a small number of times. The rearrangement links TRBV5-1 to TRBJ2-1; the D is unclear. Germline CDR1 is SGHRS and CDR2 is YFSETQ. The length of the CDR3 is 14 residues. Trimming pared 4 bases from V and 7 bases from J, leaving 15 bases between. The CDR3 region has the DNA TGCGCCAGCAGCCTTGGCCTTTACGGGAATGAGCAGTTCTTC. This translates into CASSLGLYGNEQFF.

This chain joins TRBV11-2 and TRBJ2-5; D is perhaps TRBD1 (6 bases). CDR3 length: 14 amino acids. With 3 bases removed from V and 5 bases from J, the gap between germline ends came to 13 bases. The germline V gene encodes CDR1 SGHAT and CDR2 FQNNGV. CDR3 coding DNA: TGTGCCAGCAGCTTCCGACAGGTTAGGGAGACCCAGTACTTC. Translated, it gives CASSFRQVRETQYF.

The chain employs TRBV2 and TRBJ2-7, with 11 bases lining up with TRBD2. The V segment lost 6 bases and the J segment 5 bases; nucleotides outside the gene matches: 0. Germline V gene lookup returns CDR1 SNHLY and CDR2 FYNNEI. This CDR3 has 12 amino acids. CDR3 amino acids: CASRTSGNEQYF. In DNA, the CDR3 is TGTGCCAGCAGGACTAGCGGGAACGAGCAGTACTTC.

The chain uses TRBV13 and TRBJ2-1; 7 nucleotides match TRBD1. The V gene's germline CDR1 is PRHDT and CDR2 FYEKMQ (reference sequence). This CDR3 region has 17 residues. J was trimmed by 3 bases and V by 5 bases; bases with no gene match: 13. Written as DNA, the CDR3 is TGTGCCAGCAGCGCTCAACCCGGGACAGAGAACTACAATGAGCAGTTCTTC. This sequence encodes CASSAQPGTENYNEQFF.

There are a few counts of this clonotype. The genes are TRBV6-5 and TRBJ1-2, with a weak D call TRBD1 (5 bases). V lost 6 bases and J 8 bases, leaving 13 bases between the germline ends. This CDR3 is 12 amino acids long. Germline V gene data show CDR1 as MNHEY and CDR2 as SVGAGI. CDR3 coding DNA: TGTGCCAGCAGGACTCCAGGGTACGGCTACACCTTC. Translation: CASRTPGYGYTF.

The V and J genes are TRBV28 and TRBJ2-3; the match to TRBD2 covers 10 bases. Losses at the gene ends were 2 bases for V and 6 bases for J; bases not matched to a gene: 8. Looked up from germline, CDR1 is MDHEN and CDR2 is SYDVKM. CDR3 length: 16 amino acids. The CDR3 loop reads CASSLILRTSGDTQYF. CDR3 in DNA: TGTGCCAGCAGTTTAATTCTCCGGACTAGCGGTGATACGCAGTATTTT. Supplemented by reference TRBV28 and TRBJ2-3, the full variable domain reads DVKVTQSSRYLVKRTGEKVFLECVQDMDHENMFWYRQDPGLGLRLIYFSYDVKMKEKGDIPEGYSVSREKKERFSLILESASTNQTSMYLCASSLILRTSGDTQYFGPGTRLTVL.

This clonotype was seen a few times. The CDR3 DNA reads TGTGCCAGCTCACTTACCCCGGGACTAGCGGAAAACACAGATACGCAGTATTTT. Translated: CASSLTPGLAENTDTQYF. The chain links TRBV18 to TRBJ2-3; 11 bases align to TRBD2. The CDR3 sequence is 18 residues long. CDR1 and CDR2 from the germline V gene are KGHSH and LQKENI. With V trimmed by 4 bases and J by 2 bases, 11 bases remained unmatched. The whole variable domain, filled in from reference TRBV18 and TRBJ2-3, reads NAGVMQNPRHLVRRRGQEARLRCSPMKGHSHVYWYRQLPEEGLKFMVYLQKENIIDESGMPKERFSAEFPKEGPSILRIQQVVRGDSAAYFCASSLTPGLAENTDTQYFGPGTRLTVL.

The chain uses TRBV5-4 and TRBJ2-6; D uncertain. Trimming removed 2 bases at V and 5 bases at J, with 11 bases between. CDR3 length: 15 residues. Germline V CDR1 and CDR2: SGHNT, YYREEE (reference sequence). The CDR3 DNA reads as TGTGCCAGCAGCTTAAGAGTTGAGTGGGCCAACGTCCTGACTTTC. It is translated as CASSLRVEWANVLTF.

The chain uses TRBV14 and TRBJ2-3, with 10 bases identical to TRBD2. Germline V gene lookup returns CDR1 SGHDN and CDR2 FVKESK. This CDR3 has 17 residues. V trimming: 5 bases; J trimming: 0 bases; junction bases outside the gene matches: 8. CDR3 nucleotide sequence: TGTGCCAGCAGCTCTAGCGGGAGTTACCAAAGCACAGATACGCAGTATTTT. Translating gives CASSSSGSYQSTDTQYF.

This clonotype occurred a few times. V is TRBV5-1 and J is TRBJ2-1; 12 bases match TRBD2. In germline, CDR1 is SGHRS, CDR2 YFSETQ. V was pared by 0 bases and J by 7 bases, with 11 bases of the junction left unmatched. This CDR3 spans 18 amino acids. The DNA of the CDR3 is TGCGCCAGCAGCTTGGGGCTAGCGGGGGGGCCGAGGAGGAATGAGCAGTTCTTC. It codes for CASSLGLAGGPRRNEQFF.

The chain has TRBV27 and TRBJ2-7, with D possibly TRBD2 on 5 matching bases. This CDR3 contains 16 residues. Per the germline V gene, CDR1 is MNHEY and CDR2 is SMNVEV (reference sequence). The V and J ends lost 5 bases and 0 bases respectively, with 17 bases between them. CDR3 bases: TGTGCCAGCAGTCCTGAGCGGACGCTTACCTCCTACGAGCAGTACTTC. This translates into CASSPERTLTSYEQYF.

The CDR3 DNA is TGTGCCAGCAGTTTTCCCAGCGGGGGATCAGATACGCAGTATTTT. This sequence encodes CASSFPSGGSDTQYF. The chain couples TRBV12-3 or TRBV12-4 to TRBJ2-3; TRBD2 matches 8 bases. Trimming removed 3 bases from V and 4 bases from J; junction bases left unmatched: 6. The CDR3 length is 15 residues.

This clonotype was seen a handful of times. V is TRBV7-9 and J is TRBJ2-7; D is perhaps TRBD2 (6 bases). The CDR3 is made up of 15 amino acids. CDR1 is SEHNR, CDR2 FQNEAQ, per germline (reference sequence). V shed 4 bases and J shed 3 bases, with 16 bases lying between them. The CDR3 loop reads CASSSSIRGSYEQYF. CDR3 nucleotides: TGTGCCAGCAGCTCCAGCATCCGGGGGAGCTACGAGCAGTACTTC.

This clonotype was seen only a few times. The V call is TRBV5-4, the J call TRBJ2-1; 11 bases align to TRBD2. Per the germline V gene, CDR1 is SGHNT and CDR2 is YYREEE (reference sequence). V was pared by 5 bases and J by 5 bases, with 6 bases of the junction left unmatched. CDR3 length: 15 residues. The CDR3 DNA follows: TGTGCCAGCAGGCCGACTAGCGGGGCCCACAATGAGCAGTTCTTC. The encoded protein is CASRPTSGAHNEQFF.

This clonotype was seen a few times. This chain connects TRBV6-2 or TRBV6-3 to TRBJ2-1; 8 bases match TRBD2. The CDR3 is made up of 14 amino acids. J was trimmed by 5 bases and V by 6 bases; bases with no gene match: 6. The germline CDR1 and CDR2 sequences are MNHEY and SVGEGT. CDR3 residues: CASRTGLADNEQFF. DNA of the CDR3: TGTGCCAGCAGGACAGGACTAGCTGACAATGAGCAGTTCTTC.

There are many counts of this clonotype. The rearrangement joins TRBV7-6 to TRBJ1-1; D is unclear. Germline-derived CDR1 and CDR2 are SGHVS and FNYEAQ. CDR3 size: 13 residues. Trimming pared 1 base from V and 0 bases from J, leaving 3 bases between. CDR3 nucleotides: TGTGCCAGCAGCTTAGAAGTGAACACTGAAGCTTTCTTT. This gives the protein CASSLEVNTEAFF.

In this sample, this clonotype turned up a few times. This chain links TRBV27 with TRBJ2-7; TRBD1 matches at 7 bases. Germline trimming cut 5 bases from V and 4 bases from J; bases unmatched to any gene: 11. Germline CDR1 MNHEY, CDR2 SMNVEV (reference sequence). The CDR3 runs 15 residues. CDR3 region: CASSRSGTATYEQYF. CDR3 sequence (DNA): TGTGCCAGCAGTAGATCCGGGACAGCAACATACGAGCAGTACTTC.

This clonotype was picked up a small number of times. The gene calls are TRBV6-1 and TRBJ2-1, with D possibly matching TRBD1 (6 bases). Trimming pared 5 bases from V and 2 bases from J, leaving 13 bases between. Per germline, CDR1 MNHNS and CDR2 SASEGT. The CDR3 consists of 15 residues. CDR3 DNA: TGTGCCAGCAGTCTCCAGGGGCCAGCCTACAATGAGCAGTTCTTC. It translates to CASSLQGPAYNEQFF.

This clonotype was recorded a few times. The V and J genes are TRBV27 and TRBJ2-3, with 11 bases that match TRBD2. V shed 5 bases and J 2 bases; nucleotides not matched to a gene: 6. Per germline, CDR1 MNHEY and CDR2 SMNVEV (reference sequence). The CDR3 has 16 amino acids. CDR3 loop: CASSPLAGGNTDTQYF. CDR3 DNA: TGTGCCAGCAGTCCCCTAGCGGGGGGCAACACAGATACGCAGTATTTT.

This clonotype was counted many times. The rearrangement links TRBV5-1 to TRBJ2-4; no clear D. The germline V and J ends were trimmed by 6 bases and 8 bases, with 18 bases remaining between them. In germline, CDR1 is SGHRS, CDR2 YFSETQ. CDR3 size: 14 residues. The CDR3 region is CASNLRPGRYIQYF. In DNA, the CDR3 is TGCGCCAGCAACCTCAGACCGGGCCGGTACATTCAGTACTTC.

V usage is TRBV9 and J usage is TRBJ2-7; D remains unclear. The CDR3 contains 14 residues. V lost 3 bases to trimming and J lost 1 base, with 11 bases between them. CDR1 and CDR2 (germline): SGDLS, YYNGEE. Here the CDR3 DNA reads TGTGCCAGCAGCGCAAGGGTTCTGTCCTACGAGCAGTACTTC. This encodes CASSARVLSYEQYF.

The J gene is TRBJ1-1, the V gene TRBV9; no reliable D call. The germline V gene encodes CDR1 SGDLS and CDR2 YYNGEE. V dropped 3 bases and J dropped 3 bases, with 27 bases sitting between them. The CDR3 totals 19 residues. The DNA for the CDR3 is TGTGCCAGCAGCGACAGTGTACAGCAAAGTATCCTCCTTTACACTGAAGCTTTCTTT. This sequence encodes CASSDSVQQSILLYTEAFF.

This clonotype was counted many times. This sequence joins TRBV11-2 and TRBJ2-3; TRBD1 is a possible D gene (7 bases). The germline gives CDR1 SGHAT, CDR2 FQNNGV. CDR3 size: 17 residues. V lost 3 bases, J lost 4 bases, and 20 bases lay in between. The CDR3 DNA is TGTGCCAGCAGCTTTAAGGCCTGGACAGGAGGGGCAGATACGCAGTATTTT. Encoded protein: CASSFKAWTGGADTQYF.

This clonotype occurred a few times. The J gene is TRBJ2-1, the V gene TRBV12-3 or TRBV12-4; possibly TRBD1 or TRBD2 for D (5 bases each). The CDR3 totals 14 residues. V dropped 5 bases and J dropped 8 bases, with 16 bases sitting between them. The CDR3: CASSPGREIDEQFF. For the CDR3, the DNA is TGTGCCAGCAGTCCAGGCAGGGAGATCGATGAGCAGTTCTTC.